This T cell receptor beta chain was recovered during a study of blood T cell repertoires in COVID-19. About the research overall: Nucleic acid was either cDNA or gDNA, and it came from T cells, B-cell-depleted T cells, or PBMCs.

Produced via immunoSEQ multiplex PCR; TCRdb's table is partial and in-frame only. In the table there are fewer than 300,000 clones, approximately 87% of which are singletons. Enrolment of Seattle patients took place during active infection, and they were followed longitudinally. Sample: peripheral blood. The TCR sequence derives from a woman in her thirties with COVID-19, enrolled during active disease.

CDR3 bases: TGCGCCAGCAGCTTGAGGGACTCGTACGGTGAGCAGTTCTTC. Protein sequence: CASSLRDSYGEQFF. This chain links TRBV5-1 with TRBJ2-1; D possibly corresponds to TRBD2 (6 bases). This CDR3 has 14 amino acids. CDR1 and CDR2 (germline): SGHRS, YFSETQ. Trimming shortened V by 1 base and J by 9 bases, and 14 bases separated the two germline ends.